These 8 T cell receptor beta chains came from one sample sequenced in a study of T cell repertoires in cytomegalovirus infection. One entry per CDR3 protein, called by TCRdb with MiXCR from the reads. This repertoire shows 350,000 to 400,000 distinct CDR3 sequences, about a third found once; its top ten account for about 13%. Their antigens are not known. This specimen was cultured PBMCs, taken from culture after CMV antigen stimulation. The receptors were gathered from a human donor in good health (CMV status not recorded). Some clones in this sample may be carry-over from other donors' samples.

This chain connects TRBV18 to TRBJ1-3; 8 positions match TRBD1. Losses at the gene ends were 3 bases for V and 6 bases for J; bases not matched to a gene: 1. The CDR3 contains 13 residues. CDR1 is KGHSH, CDR2 LQKENI, per germline. The CDR3 sequence: CASSPTGENTIYF. For the CDR3, the DNA is TGTGCCAGCTCACCGACAGGGGAAAACACCATATATTTT.

The V call is TRBV7-6, the J call TRBJ1-1; D not resolved. The germline gives CDR1 SGHVS, CDR2 FNYEAQ. This CDR3 is 15 amino acids long. Trimming removed 1 base from V and 0 bases from J, with 9 bases in between. The DNA for the CDR3 is TGTGCCAGCAGCTTAGAAGTAATACTGAACACTGAAGCTTTCTTT. This encodes CASSLEVILNTEAFF.

J is TRBJ2-5 and V is TRBV29-1, with D possibly being TRBD1 or TRBD2 (5 bases each). This CDR3 has 15 residues. The V gene's germline CDR1 is SQVTM and CDR2 ANQGSEA. Deletions cut 5 bases from V and 0 bases from J, with 16 bases between. CDR3 in amino acids: CSVSGTQTHQETQYF. In DNA form, the CDR3 reads TGCAGCGTTTCGGGGACCCAAACACACCAAGAGACCCAGTACTTC.

This clonotype has just a few counts. The CDR3 DNA reads as TGTGCCAGCAGCTCTGGGACAGACCTCACCGGGGAGCTGTTTTTT. This translates into CASSSGTDLTGELFF. J is TRBJ2-2 and V is TRBV7-2; TRBD1 matches 7 bases. CDR3 length equals 15 residues. The V gene's germline CDR1 is SGHTA and CDR2 FQGNSA. With V trimmed by 4 bases and J by 4 bases, 6 bases remained unmatched. Using reference TRBV7-2 and TRBJ2-2 for the parts outside the CDR3, the full variable domain is GAGVSQSPSNKVTEKGKDVELRCDPISGHTALYWYRQSLGQGLEFLIYFQGNSAPDKSGLPSDRFSAERTGGSVSTLTIQRTQQEDSAVYLCASSSGTDLTGELFFGEGSRLTVL.

The rearrangement links TRBV20-1 to TRBJ2-3; 7 nucleotides align to TRBD1. CDR1 is DFQATT, CDR2 SNEGSKA, per germline (reference sequence). CDR3 length: 13 residues. J was trimmed by 1 base and V by 6 bases; bases with no gene match: 4. In nucleotides, the CDR3 is TGCAGTGCGCCCGGGACAGGCACAGATACGCAGTATTTT. It yields the protein CSAPGTGTDTQYF.

The chain employs TRBV19 and TRBJ1-3; 9 bases agree with TRBD1. This CDR3 spans 16 amino acids. Trimming cost V 5 bases and J 3 bases; bases outside gene matches: 8. The germline V gene encodes CDR1 LNHDA and CDR2 SQIVND (reference sequence). Written as DNA, the CDR3 is TGTGCCAGTAGTGTGATACAGGGGGCGCTTGGAAACACCATATATTTT. Its translation is CASSVIQGALGNTIYF.

This chain uses TRBV6-5 with TRBJ2-5, with 11 bases lining up with TRBD1. Germline trimming cut 4 bases from V and 5 bases from J; bases unmatched to any gene: 15. This CDR3 is built from 18 residues. CDR1 and CDR2 from the germline V gene are MNHEY and SVGAGI. Written as DNA, the CDR3 is TGTGCCAGCAGTTTCAGCCACCCGCTCCGGGACAGGGGGGAGACCCAGTACTTC. As protein: CASSFSHPLRDRGETQYF.

For the CDR3, the DNA is TGTGCCAGCAGCTTCCTCAGGGGGCTGTTAAATGAGCAGTTCTTC. It encodes CASSFLRGLLNEQFF. This chain uses TRBV5-6 with TRBJ2-1, with 8 bases matching TRBD1. The V gene end was trimmed by 2 bases and the J gene end by 7 bases; junction bases not matched to a gene: 8. CDR1 and CDR2 from the germline V gene are SGHDT and YYEEEE. There are 15 residues in the CDR3.